This is a list of T cell receptor beta chains from one sample in a study of regulatory T cells in long-lasting Graves disease. Each CDR3 protein gets one entry after TCRdb re-called the multiplex PCR reads with MiXCR. The table includes 450,000 to 700,000 distinct CDR3 sequences, approximately 13% detected once. These records were also assigned to another study, of T cells in Graves' hyperthyroidism and ophthalmopathy.

Sequenced here: peripheral blood mononuclear cells (PBMCs), sampled at new diagnosis, from a patient treated with antithyroid drugs. Receptors were obtained from a man between 25 and 39 years old with Graves disease. Each CDR3 is given with its conserved first and last residue. Expanded clones get a size class; other rows say once, few or many, or leave the size out.

CDR3 length	clone size	V gene	CDR3 protein
14	.	TRBV5-4	CASSSRRDLYGYTF
16	many	TRBV2	CASRRDRGVGTDTQYF
13	many	TRBV5-1	CASSLEGGYGYTF
13	few	TRBV28	CASSLGLLETQYF
15	many	TRBV2	CASTAGLAGADTQYF
12	many	TRBV6-1	CASSEMGDEQFF
13	.	TRBV13	CASSFFPVDEQYF
15	.	TRBV18	CASSPNRGQNYEQYF
12	.	TRBV19	CASTRTGGTYTF
17	few	TRBV4-2	CASSQGVGDYYTDTQYF
18	few	TRBV5-6	CASSRQKGRGGGRETQYF
14	many	TRBV5-5	CASSLARGDYGYTF